This T cell receptor (beta chain) was identified during a study of blood T cell repertoires in COVID-19. Study-level background: The United States, Italy and Spain provided the acute and convalescent COVID-19 samples. The cDNA or gDNA used as material had been derived from T cells, B-cell-depleted T cells, or PBMCs.

In the original processing: Amplification of reference gene primers was used by the study to estimate nucleated cell counts. Measured with immunoSEQ multiplex PCR; TCRdb has only the in-frame clones, and not every one. V and J calls and clone size are as listed in that table; D and trimming were resolved from the DNA. The sample has 55,000 to 65,000 clones; 80% to 90% are singletons. The length of the CDR3 is 15 residues. The germline V gene encodes CDR1 SGDLS and CDR2 YYNGEE. With 2 bases removed from V and 4 bases from J, the gap between germline ends came to 13 bases. The specimen was peripheral blood. The TCR sequence derives from a man aged 55 to 70 with active or convalescent COVID-19. The chain has TRBV9 and TRBJ2-1, with D possibly being TRBD1 (7 bases). The CDR3 loop is CASSVGGQLYNEQFF. CDR3 DNA sequence: TGTGCCAGCAGCGTGGGGGGACAGTTATACAATGAGCAGTTCTTC.